Presented here are 10 T cell receptor beta chains from one specimen sequenced in a study of T cell responses to AZD1222 COVID-19 vaccine. Measured with immunoSEQ multiplex PCR; TCRdb has only the in-frame clones, and not every one. Here the sample spans fewer than 120,000 clones, approximately 90% being singletons. The sequences come from peripheral blood, collected 28 days after the second AZD1222 dose. These receptors were collected from an adult who received the AZD1222 COVID-19 vaccine.

This rearrangement joins TRBV5-5 to TRBJ2-2, with D possibly TRBD1 on 6 matching bases. CDR1 is SGHKS, CDR2 YYEKEE, per germline (reference sequence). This CDR3 region has 16 residues. The V end was cut by 0 bases, the J end by 7 bases, with 16 bases between. CDR3 in DNA: TGTGCCAGCAGCTTGGCCATAACAGGGTCCCACGGGGAGCTGTTTTTT. It is translated as CASSLAITGSHGELFF.

The gene calls are TRBV7-9 and TRBJ2-7; 10 nucleotides agree with TRBD2. After removal of 5 bases from V and 4 bases from J, the junction contained 5 bases not matched to a gene. The CDR3 extends over 14 amino acids. From germline, CDR1 is SEHNR and CDR2 FQNEAQ (reference sequence). DNA of the CDR3: TGTGCCAGCAGCCCTAGCGGGAGTGGGTACGAGCAGTACTTC. Translating gives CASSPSGSGYEQYF.

The rearrangement joins TRBV6-5 to TRBJ2-5; D gene uncertain. This CDR3 comprises 12 residues. V was clipped by 6 bases and J by 4 bases, with 9 bases between them. Looked up from germline, CDR1 is MNHEY and CDR2 is SVGAGI. The CDR3 sequence: CASRRTGETQYF. The CDR3 DNA follows: TGTGCCAGCAGGAGGACCGGAGAGACCCAGTACTTC.

As DNA, the CDR3 is TGTGCCATCAGCGAGGGGGGCCACCAGTACTTC. Translated: CAISEGGHQYF. The chain has TRBV10-3 and TRBJ2-5; the D gene could be TRBD1 or TRBD2 (6 bases each). Germline V CDR1 and CDR2: ENHRY, SYGVKD. V was shortened by 6 bases and J by 10 bases, with 12 bases between the two germline ends. This CDR3 spans 11 amino acids.

The sample holds a few counts of this clone. This chain uses TRBV6-4 with TRBJ2-2; TRBD1 is a possible D gene (6 bases). Trimming took 0 bases from V and 1 from J, leaving 6 bases between them. The CDR3 is 15 amino acids. From germline, CDR1 is MRHNA and CDR2 SNTAGT. CDR3 sequence reads: CASSDSGQNTGELFF. The CDR3 region has the DNA TGTGCCAGCAGTGACTCGGGACAGAACACCGGGGAGCTGTTTTTT.

The J gene is TRBJ1-2, the V gene TRBV5-6; 7 bases align to TRBD1. CDR1 is SGHDT and CDR2 is YYEEEE in the germline V gene. The CDR3 contains 17 residues. J gave up 2 bases and V 1 base, and 11 bases lay outside the gene matches. CDR3 protein: CASSLFSDRTINYGYTF. For the CDR3, the DNA is TGTGCCAGCAGCTTGTTTTCGGACAGGACGATCAACTATGGCTACACCTTC.

This sequence joins TRBV19 and TRBJ2-5; no clear D. Germline V gene sequence: CDR1 LNHDA, CDR2 SQIVND (reference sequence). The length of the CDR3 is 15 residues. V gave up 9 bases and J gave up 1 base, with 18 bases separating them. The CDR3 sequence: CASSLLVASQETQYF. The CDR3 nucleotides are TGTGCCAGCAGCCTCTTAGTAGCAAGCCAAGAGACCCAGTACTTC. Looking up the rest from reference TRBV19 and TRBJ2-5 gives the full variable domain: DGGITQSPKYLFRKEGQNVTLSCEQNLNHDAMYWYRQDPGQGLRLIYYSQIVNDFQKGDIAEGYSVSREKKESFPLTVTSAQKNPTAFYLCASSLLVASQETQYFGPGTRLLVL.

This clone was detected only once. The chain uses TRBV11-2 and TRBJ1-4; a possible D gene is TRBD1 (5 bases). CDR1 is SGHAT and CDR2 is FQNNGV in the germline V gene. V dropped 4 bases and J dropped 7 bases, with 10 bases sitting between them. The CDR3 is made up of 13 amino acids. The CDR3 region has the DNA TGTGCCAGCAGCTCCAGCGACAGTGAAAAACTGTTTTTT. It encodes CASSSSDSEKLFF.

J is TRBJ2-7 and V is TRBV5-1, with 7 nucleotides matching TRBD1. CDR1 and CDR2 (germline): SGHRS, YFSETQ. V dropped 0 bases and J dropped 5; count of bases not matched to a gene: 11. The length of the CDR3 is 16 residues. The CDR3 region is CASSLARTGRGHEQYF. Written as DNA, the CDR3 is TGCGCCAGCAGCTTGGCGCGGACAGGTCGCGGCCACGAGCAGTACTTC.

The V call is TRBV7-9, the J call TRBJ2-2; TRBD1 agrees at 9 bases. The end of the DNA is better explained by TRBJ1-3, so the J call may be wrong. Germline values: CDR1 SEHNR, CDR2 FQNEAQ (reference sequence). The CDR3 spans 19 residues. The CDR3 nucleotides are TGTGCCAGCAGCTTTCCCAAGGTGGGGACAGGGAAAAATGGAAACACCATATATTTT. Translating gives CASSFPKVGTGKNGNTIYF.